This T cell receptor beta chain stems from a study of CD8+CD57+ T cells in acquired aplastic anemia. Study background: Sorted CD4+ and CD8+ cells yielded around 3.2 ug of DNA on average.

Researchers used genomic DNA as the template to profile TCR beta VDJ and CDR3. TCRdb re-called the reads with MiXCR, one entry per CDR3 protein. The sample records about 420,000 distinct CDR3 sequences, roughly 68% being singletons. The source material was sorted CD4+, CD8+, or CD8+CD57+ T cells (not recorded which) from PBMCs. This receptor was taken from a human donor in good health, serving as a control.

The chain's CDR3 is CSASAAGIAYGYTF. In DNA form, the CDR3 reads TGCAGTGCTAGTGCGGCTGGGATAGCCTATGGCTACACCTTC. The gene calls are TRBV20-1 and TRBJ1-2; D unresolved. The CDR3 extends over 14 amino acids. V gave up 3 bases and J gave up 4 bases, with 15 bases separating them. The V gene's germline CDR1 is DFQATT and CDR2 SNEGSKA (reference sequence).